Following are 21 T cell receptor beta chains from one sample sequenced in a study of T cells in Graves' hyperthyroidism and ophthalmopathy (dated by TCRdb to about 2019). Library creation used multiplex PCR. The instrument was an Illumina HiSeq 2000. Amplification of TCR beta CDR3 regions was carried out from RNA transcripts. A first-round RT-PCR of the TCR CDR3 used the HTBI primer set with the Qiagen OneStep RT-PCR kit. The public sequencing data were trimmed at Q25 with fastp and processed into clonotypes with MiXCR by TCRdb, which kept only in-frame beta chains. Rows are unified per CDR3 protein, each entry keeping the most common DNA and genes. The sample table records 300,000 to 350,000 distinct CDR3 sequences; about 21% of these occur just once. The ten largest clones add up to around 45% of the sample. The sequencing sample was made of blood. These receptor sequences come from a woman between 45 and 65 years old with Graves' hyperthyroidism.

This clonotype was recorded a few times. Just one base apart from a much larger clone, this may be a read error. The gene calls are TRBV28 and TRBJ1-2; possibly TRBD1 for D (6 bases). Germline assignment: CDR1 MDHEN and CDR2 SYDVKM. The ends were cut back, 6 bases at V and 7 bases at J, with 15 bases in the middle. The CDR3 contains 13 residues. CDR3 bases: TGTGCCAGCAGAACAGAGGGGGTCGGTGGCTACACCTTC. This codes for CASRTEGVGGYTF.

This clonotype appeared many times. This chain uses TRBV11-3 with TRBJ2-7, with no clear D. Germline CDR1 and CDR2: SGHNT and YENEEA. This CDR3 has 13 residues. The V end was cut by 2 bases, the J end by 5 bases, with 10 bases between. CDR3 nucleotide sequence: TGTGCCAGCAGCTTAAGAGAGGCCCACGAGCAGTACTTC. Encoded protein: CASSLREAHEQYF.

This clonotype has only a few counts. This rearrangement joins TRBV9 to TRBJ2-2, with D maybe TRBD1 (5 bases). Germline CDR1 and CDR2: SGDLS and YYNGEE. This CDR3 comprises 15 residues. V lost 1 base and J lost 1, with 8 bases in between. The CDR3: CASSVSGLNTGELFF. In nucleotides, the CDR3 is TGTGCCAGCAGCGTATCAGGGTTGAACACCGGGGAGCTGTTTTTT.

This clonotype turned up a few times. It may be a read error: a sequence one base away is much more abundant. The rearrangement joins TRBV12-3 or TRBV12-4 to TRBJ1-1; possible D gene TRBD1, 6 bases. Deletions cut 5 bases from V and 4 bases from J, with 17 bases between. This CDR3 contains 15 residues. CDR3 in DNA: TGTGCCAGCAGTCAGGTCAGGGGTTCGGCCACTGAAGCTTTCTTT. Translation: CASSQVRGSATEAFF.

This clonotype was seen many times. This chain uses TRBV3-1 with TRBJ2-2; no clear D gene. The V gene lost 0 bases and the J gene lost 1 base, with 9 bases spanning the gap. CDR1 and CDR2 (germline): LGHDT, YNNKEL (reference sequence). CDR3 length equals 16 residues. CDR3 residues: CASSQEVNMNTGELFF. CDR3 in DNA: TGTGCCAGCAGCCAAGAGGTCAACATGAACACCGGGGAGCTGTTTTTT.

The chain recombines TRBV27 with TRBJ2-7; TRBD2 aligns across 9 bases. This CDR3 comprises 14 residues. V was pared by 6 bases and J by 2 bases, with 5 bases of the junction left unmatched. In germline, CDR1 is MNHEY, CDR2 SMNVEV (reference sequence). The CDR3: CASSRGGGTYEQYF. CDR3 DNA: TGTGCCAGCAGCCGCGGGGGGGGAACCTACGAGCAGTACTTC.

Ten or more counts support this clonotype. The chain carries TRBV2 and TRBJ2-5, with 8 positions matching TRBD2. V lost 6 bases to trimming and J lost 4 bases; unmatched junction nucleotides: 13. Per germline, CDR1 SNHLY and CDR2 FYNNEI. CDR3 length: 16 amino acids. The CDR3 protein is CASRPGAQRERETQYF. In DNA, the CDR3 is TGTGCCAGCAGACCCGGGGCCCAGCGGGAGAGAGAGACCCAGTACTTC.

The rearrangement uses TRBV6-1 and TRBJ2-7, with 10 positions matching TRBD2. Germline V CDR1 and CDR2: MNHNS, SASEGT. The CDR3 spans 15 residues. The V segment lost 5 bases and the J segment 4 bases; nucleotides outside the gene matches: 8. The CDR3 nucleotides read TGTGCCAGCAGTCACCGGACTAGCGGCGGATACGAGCAGTACTTC. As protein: CASSHRTSGGYEQYF.

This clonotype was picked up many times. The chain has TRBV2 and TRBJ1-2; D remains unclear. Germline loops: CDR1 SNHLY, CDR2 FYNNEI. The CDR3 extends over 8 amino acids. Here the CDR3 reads CAIGRYTF. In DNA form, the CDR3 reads TGTGCAATTGGACGCTACACCTTC.

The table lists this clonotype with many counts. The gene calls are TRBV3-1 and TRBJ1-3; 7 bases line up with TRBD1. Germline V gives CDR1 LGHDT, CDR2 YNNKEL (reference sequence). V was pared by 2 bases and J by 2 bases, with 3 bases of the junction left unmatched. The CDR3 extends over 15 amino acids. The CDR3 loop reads CASSQNTGAGNTIYF. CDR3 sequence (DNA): TGTGCCAGCAGCCAAAATACAGGGGCTGGAAACACCATATATTTT.

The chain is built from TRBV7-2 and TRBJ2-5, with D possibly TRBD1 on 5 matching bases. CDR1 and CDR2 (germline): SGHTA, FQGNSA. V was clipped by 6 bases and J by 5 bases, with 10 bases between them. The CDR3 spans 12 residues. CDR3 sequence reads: CASRQGWETQYF. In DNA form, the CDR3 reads TGTGCCAGCAGGCAGGGATGGGAGACCCAGTACTTC.

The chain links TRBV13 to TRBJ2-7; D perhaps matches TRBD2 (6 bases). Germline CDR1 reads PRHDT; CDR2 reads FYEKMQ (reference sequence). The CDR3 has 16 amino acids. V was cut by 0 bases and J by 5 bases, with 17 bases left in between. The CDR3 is CASSLGGGLRGNEQYF. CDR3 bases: TGTGCCAGCAGCTTAGGCGGAGGGTTGCGGGGCAACGAGCAGTACTTC.

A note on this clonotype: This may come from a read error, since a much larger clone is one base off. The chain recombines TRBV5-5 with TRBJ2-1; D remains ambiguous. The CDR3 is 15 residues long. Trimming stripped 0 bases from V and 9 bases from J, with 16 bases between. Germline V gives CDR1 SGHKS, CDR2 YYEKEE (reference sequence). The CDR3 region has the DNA TGTGCCAGCAGCTTGGACGATAACCTGCTAACTGAGCAGTTCTTC. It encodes CASSLDDNLLTEQFF.

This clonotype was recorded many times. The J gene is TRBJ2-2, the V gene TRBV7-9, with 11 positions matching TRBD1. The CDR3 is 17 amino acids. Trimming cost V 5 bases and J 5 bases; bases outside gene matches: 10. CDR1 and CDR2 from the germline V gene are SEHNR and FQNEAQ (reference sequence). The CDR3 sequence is CASSARDRGMETGELFF. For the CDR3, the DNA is TGTGCCAGCAGCGCCCGGGACAGGGGGATGGAAACCGGGGAGCTGTTTTTT.

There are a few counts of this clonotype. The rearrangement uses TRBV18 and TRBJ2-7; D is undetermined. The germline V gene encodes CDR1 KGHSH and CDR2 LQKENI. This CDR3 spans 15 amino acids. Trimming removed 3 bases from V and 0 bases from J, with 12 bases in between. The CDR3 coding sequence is TGTGCCAGCTCACCCAACTACGGGCCCTCCTACGAGCAGTACTTC. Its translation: CASSPNYGPSYEQYF.

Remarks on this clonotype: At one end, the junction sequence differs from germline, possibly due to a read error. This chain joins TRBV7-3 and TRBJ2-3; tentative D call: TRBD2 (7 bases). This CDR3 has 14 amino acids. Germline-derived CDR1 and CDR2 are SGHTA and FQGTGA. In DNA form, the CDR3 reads TGTGTCAGCAGCTTAAGGGGGGGAACAGATACGCAGTATTTT. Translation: CVSSLRGGTDTQYF.

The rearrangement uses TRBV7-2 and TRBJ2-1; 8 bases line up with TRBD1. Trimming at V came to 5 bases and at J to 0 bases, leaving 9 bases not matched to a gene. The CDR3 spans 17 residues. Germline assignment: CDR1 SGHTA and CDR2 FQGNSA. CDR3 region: CASSPGGQESSYNEQFF. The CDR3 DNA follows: TGTGCCAGCAGCCCCGGGGGACAGGAGAGCTCCTACAATGAGCAGTTCTTC.

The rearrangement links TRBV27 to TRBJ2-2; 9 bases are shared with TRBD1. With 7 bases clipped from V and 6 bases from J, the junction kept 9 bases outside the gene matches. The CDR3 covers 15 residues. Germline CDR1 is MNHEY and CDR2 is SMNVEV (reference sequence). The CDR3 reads CASKRGTGGPGELFF. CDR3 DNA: TGTGCCAGCAAACGAGGAACAGGGGGCCCCGGGGAGCTGTTTTTT.

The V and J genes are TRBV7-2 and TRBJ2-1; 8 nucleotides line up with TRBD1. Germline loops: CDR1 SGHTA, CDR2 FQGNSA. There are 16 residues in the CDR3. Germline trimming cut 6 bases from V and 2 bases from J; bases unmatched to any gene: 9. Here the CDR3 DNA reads TGTGCCAGCAGTTTAAGGGACAGGACAACCTACAATGAGCAGTTCTTC. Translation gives CASSLRDRTTYNEQFF.

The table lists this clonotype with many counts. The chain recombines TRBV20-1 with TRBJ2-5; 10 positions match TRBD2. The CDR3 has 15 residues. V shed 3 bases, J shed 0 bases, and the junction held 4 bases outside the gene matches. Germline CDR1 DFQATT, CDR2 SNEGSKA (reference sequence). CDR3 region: CSASLAGGNQETQYF. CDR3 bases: TGCAGTGCTAGTTTAGCGGGGGGTAACCAAGAGACCCAGTACTTC.

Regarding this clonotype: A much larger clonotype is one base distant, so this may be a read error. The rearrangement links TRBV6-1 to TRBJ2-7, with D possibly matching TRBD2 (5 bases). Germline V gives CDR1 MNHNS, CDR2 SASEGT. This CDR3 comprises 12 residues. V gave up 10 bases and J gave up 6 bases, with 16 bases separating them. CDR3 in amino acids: CANSSTGSEQYF. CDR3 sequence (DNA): TGTGCCAACAGCAGCACGGGGAGCGAGCAGTACTTC.